The clone carrying this T cell receptor beta chain was counted a few times. Researchers ran the PCR with 60 Vbeta and 13 Jbeta primers. TCRdb's table, derived via immunoSEQ multiplex PCR, lists solely in-frame clones and lacks some. The sample consists of about 200,000 clones, 65% to 80% of them appearing once. V was trimmed by 1 base and J by 7 bases, leaving 16 bases between them. Germline CDR1 is SGHNT and CDR2 is YENEEA. The CDR3 runs to 16 residues. This sample is part of a study of cytomegalovirus exposure and HLA in healthy donors. V usage is TRBV11-3 and J usage is TRBJ2-2; D unclear. This sequence originates from a girl aged 2 to 9 in good health and CMV-seronegative. Material: PBMCs. CDR3: CASSLVSAGVGGELFF. The CDR3, as DNA: TGTGCCAGCAGCTTAGTGTCCGCAGGCGTTGGCGGGGAGCTGTTTTTT.